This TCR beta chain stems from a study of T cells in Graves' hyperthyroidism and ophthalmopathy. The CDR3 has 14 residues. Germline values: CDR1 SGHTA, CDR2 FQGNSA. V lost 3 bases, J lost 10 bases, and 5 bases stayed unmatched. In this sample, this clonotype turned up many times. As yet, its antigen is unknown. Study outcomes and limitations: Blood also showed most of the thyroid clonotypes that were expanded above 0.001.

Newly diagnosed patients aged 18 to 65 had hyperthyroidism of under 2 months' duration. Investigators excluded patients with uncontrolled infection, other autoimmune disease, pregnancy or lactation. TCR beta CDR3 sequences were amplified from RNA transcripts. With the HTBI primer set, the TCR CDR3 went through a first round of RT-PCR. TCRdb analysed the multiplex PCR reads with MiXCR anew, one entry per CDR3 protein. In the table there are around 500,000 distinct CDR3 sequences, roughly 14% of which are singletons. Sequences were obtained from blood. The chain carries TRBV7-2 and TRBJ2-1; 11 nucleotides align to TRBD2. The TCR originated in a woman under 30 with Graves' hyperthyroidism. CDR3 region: CASSLLAGGGEQFF. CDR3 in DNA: TGTGCCAGCAGCTTGCTAGCGGGGGGAGGGGAGCAGTTCTTC.